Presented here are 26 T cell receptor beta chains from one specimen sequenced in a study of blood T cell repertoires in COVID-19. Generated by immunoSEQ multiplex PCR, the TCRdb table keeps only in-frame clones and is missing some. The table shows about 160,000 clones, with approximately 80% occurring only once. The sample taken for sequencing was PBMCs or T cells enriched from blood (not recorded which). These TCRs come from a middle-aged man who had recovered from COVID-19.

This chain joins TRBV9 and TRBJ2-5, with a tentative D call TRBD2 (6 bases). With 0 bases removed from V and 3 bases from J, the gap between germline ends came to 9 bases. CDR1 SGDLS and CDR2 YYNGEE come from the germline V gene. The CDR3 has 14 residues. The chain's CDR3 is CASSVDGGKETQYF. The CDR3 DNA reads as TGTGCCAGCAGCGTAGATGGAGGGAAAGAGACCCAGTACTTC.

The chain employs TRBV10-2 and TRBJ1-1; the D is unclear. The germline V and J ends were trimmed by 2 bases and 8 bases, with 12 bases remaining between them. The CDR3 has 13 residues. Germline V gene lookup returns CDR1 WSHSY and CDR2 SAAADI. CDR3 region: CASSEVPMREAFF. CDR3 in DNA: TGCGCCAGCAGTGAGGTACCGATGCGAGAAGCTTTCTTT.

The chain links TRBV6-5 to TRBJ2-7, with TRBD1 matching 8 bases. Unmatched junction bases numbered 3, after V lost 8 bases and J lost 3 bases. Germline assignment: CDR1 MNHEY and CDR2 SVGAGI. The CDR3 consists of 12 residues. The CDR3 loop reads CASFGQGYEQYF. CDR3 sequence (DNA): TGTGCCAGCTTTGGACAGGGCTACGAGCAGTACTTC.

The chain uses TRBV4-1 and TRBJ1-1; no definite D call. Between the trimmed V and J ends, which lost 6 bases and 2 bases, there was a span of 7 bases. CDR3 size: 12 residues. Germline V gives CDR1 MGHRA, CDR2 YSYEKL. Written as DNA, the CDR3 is TGCGCCAGCAGTGCAGGTAACACTGAAGCTTTCTTT. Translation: CASSAGNTEAFF.

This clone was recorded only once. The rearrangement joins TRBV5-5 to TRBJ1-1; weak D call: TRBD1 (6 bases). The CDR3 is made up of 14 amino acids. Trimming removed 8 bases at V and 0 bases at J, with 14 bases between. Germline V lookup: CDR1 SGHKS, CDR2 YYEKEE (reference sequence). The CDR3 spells CASVQGNLNTEAFF. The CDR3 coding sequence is TGTGCCAGTGTACAGGGCAATTTGAACACTGAAGCTTTCTTT. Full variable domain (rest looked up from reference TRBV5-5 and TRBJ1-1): DAGVTQSPTHLIKTRGQQVTLRCSPISGHKSVSWYQQVLGQGPQFIFQYYEKEERGRGNFPDRFSARQFPNYSSELNVNALLLGDSALYLCASVQGNLNTEAFFGQGTRLTVV.

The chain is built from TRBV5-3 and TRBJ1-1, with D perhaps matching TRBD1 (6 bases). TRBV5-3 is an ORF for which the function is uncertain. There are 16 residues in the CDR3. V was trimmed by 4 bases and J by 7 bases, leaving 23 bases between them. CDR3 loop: CARSHQDRRHGDEAFF. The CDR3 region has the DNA TGTGCCAGAAGCCACCAAGACAGGCGCCACGGAGATGAAGCTTTCTTT.

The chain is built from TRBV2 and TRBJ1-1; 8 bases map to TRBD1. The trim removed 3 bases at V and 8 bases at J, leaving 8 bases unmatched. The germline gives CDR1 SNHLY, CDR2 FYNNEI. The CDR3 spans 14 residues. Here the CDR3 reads CASSEEGGTGEAFF. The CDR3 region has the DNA TGTGCCAGCAGTGAGGAGGGGGGGACAGGAGAAGCTTTCTTT.

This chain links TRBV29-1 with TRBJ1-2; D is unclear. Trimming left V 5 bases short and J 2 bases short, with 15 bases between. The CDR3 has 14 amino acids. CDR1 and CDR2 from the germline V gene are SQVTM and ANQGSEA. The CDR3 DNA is TGCAGCGTTTGGTTGGCAGGAGGGAACTATGGCTACACCTTC. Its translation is CSVWLAGGNYGYTF.

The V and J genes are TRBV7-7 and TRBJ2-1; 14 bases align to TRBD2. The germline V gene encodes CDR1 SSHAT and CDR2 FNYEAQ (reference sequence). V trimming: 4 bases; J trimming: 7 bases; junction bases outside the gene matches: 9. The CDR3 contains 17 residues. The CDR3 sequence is CASSSRGGLAGDNEQFF. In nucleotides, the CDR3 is TGTGCCAGCAGCTCCAGAGGGGGACTAGCGGGGGATAATGAGCAGTTCTTC.

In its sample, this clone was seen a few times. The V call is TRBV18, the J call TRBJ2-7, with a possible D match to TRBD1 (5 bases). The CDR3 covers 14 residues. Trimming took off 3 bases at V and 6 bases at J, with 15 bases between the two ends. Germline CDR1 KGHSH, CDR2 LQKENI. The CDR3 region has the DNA TGTGCCAGCTCACCCCTACCGGAAACAGGCGAGCAGTACTTC. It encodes CASSPLPETGEQYF.

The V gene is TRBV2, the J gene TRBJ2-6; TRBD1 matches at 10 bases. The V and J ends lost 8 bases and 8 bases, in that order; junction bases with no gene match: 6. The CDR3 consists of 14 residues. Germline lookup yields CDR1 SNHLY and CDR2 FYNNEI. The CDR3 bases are TGTGCCAGCGGGCCGGGACAGGGGTCCAACGTCCTGACTTTC. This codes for CASGPGQGSNVLTF.

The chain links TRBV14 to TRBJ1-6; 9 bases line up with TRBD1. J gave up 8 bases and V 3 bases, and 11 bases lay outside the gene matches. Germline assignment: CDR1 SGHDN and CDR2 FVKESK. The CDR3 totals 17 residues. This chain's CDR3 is CASSHLAPGTGYSPLHF. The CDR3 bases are TGTGCCAGCAGCCACCTAGCTCCCGGGACAGGGTATTCACCCCTCCACTTT.

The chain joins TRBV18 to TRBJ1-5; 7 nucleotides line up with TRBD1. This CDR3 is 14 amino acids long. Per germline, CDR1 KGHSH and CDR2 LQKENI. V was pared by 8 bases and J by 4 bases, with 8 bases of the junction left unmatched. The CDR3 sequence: CASGESRGNQPQHF. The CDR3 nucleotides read TGTGCCAGCGGTGAGTCCAGGGGGAATCAGCCCCAGCATTTT.

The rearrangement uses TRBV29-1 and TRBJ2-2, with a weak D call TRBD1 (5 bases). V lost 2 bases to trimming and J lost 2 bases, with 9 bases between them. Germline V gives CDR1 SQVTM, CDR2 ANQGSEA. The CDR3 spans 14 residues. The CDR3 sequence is CSVEQGLNTGELFF. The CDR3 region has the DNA TGCAGCGTTGAACAGGGTCTCAACACCGGGGAGCTGTTTTTT.

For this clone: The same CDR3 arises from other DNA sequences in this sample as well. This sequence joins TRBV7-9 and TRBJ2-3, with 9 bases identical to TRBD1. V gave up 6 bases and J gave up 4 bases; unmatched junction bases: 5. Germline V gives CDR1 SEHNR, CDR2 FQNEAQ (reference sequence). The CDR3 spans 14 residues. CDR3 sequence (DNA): TGTGCCAGCAGTGGACAGGGGTCGCCAGATACGCAGTATTTT. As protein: CASSGQGSPDTQYF.

The CDR3: CATASAEGTDTQYF. The DNA for the CDR3 is TGTGCCACCGCCAGCGCCGAGGGCACAGATACGCAGTATTTT. The rearrangement links TRBV24-1 to TRBJ2-3, with D unresolved. Trimming took off 9 bases at V and 1 base at J, with 13 bases between the two ends. The CDR3 sequence is 14 residues long. Germline CDR1 reads KGHDR; CDR2 reads SFDVKD.

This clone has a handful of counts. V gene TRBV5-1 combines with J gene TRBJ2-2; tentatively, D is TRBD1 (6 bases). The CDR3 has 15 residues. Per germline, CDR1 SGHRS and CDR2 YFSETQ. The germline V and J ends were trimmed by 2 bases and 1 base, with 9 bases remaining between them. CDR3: CASSLRGLNTGELFF. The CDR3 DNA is TGCGCCAGCAGCTTAAGGGGGTTGAACACCGGGGAGCTGTTTTTT.

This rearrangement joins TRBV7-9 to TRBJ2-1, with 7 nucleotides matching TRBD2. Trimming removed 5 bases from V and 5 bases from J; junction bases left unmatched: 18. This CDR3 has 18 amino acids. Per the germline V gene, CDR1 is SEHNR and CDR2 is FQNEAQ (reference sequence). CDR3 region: CASSLPIRLGGVHNEQFF. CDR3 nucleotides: TGTGCCAGCAGCCTCCCGATTAGGCTGGGGGGGGTTCACAATGAGCAGTTCTTC.

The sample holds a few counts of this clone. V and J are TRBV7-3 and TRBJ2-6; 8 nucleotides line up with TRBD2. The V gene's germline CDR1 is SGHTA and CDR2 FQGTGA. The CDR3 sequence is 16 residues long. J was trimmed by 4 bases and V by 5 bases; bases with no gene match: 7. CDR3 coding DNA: TGTGCCAGCAGCCCCGCGGGGGGCGGCGGGGCCAACGTCCTGACTTTC. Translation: CASSPAGGGGANVLTF.

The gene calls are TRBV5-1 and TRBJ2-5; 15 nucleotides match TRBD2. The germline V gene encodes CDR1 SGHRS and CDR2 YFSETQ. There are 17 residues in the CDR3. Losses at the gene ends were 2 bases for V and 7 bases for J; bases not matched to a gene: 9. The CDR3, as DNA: TGCGCCAGCAGCTTAACGGGACTAGCGGGGGGACGGGGGACCCAGTACTTC. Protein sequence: CASSLTGLAGGRGTQYF.

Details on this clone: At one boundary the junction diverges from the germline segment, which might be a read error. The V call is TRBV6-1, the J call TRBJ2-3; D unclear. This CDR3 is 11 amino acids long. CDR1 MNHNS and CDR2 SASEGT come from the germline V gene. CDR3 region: CASREGVTQYF. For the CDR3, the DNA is TGTGCCAGCAGGGAAGGCGTTACGCAGTATTTT.

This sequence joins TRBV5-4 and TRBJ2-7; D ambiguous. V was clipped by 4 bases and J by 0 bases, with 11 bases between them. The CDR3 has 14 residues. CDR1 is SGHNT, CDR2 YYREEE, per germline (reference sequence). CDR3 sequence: CASSLGSLSYEQYF. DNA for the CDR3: TGTGCCAGCAGCCTCGGGTCCCTCTCCTACGAGCAGTACTTC.

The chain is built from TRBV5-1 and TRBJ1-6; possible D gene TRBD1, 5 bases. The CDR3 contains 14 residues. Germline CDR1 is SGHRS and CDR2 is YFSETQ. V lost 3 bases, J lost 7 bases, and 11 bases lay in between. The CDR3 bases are TGCGCCAGCAGCTCAGGGCAGTTGAATTCACCCCTCCACTTT. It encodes CASSSGQLNSPLHF.

The CDR3 region has the DNA TGTGCCAGCACCGACGGCAGGGGTGGGAGCACTGAAGCTTTCTTT. It yields the protein CASTDGRGGSTEAFF. This rearrangement joins TRBV9 to TRBJ1-1; possible D gene TRBD1, 6 bases. Germline V gene data show CDR1 as SGDLS and CDR2 as YYNGEE. The CDR3 runs 15 residues. With 6 bases removed from V and 4 bases from J, the gap between germline ends came to 19 bases.

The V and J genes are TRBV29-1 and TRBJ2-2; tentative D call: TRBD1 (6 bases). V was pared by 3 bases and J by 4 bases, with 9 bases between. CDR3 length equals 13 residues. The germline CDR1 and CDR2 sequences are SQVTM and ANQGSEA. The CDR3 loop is CSVDRGSTGELFF. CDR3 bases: TGCAGCGTTGACAGGGGCAGCACCGGGGAGCTGTTTTTT.

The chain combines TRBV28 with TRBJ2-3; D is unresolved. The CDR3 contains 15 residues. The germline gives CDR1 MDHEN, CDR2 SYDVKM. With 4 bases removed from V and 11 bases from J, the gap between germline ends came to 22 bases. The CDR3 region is CASSSRASRARGQYF. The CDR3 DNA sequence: TGTGCCAGCAGTTCCCGAGCGAGCCGAGCACGAGGGCAGTATTTT.